These T cell receptor beta chains were read from a single sample in a study of human T cells and chemical hapten exposure. TCRdb called the RACE reads again in MiXCR, with one record for every CDR3 protein. The sample lists approximately 80,000 distinct CDR3 sequences; roughly 7.2% were seen once. The sample in question was whole blood, obtained in connection with sensitization to the hapten diphenylcyclopropenone (DPC). These receptors all stem from a woman aged 25 to 39 with alopecia areata. Some clones in this sample may be carry-over from other donors' samples. The CDR3 runs from the conserved cysteine through the conserved F or W. A D gene is named only where the DNA matches it firmly. Clone size is stated in some rows and not others, as once, few, many or a class when expanded.

j_gene: TRBJ1-1; v_gene: TRBV18; d_gene: -; abundance: few; CDR3aa: CASSRLTGNTEAFF; CDR3nt: TGTGCCAGCTCACGGTTGACGGGAAACACTGAAGCTTTCTTT
j_gene: TRBJ1-4; v_gene: TRBV5-1; d_gene: -; abundance: few; CDR3aa: CASSQGTTNEKLFF; CDR3nt: TGCGCCAGCAGTCAGGGGACAACTAATGAAAAACTGTTTTTT
j_gene: TRBJ2-7; v_gene: TRBV7-9; d_gene: -; abundance: -; CDR3aa: CASSPPGGGSSLSYEQYF; CDR3nt: TGTGCCAGCAGCCCCCCGGGAGGGGGCTCTAGTCTTTCCTACGAGCAGTACTTC
j_gene: TRBJ2-1; v_gene: TRBV14; d_gene: -; abundance: few; CDR3aa: CASSQDRAETYNEQFF; CDR3nt: TGTGCCAGCAGCCAAGATCGAGCAGAAACCTACAATGAGCAGTTCTTC
j_gene: TRBJ1-2; v_gene: TRBV6-2/TRBV6-3; d_gene: -; abundance: few; CDR3aa: CASSYFSLVSRSYGYTF; CDR3nt: TGTGCCAGCAGTTACTTTTCCCTAGTTTCGCGAAGCTATGGCTACACCTTC
j_gene: TRBJ1-4; v_gene: TRBV12-3/TRBV12-4; d_gene: -; abundance: few; CDR3aa: CASSLNQGGRNEKLFF; CDR3nt: TGTGCCAGCAGTCTTAACCAGGGTGGTAGGAATGAAAAACTGTTTTTT
j_gene: TRBJ2-7; v_gene: TRBV6-6; d_gene: -; abundance: -; CDR3aa: CASSYSMYGQGPYEQYF; CDR3nt: TGTGCCAGCAGTTACTCGATGTATGGCCAGGGGCCCTACGAGCAGTACTTC
j_gene: TRBJ1-6; v_gene: TRBV6-5; d_gene: TRBD1; abundance: few; CDR3aa: CASSQGQTNSPLHF; CDR3nt: TGTGCCAGCAGTCAGGGACAGACAAATTCACCCCTCCACTTT
j_gene: TRBJ2-3; v_gene: TRBV2; d_gene: -; abundance: many; CDR3aa: CASSSTDTQYF; CDR3nt: TGTGCCAGCAGTTCCACAGATACGCAGTATTTT
j_gene: TRBJ2-7; v_gene: TRBV7-9; d_gene: TRBD1; abundance: few; CDR3aa: CASSITGAEQYF; CDR3nt: TGTGCCAGCAGCATCACAGGGGCCGAGCAGTACTTC
j_gene: TRBJ1-1; v_gene: TRBV20-1; d_gene: -; abundance: few; CDR3aa: CSARVPGGGEGTEAFF; CDR3nt: TGCAGTGCTAGAGTCCCGGGGGGGGGGGAAGGCACTGAAGCTTTCTTT
j_gene: TRBJ1-1; v_gene: TRBV6-5; d_gene: TRBD1; abundance: few; CDR3aa: CASSRNEGTGLQAFF; CDR3nt: TGTGCCAGCAGCCGAAATGAAGGGACAGGGTTACAAGCTTTCTTT
j_gene: TRBJ2-7; v_gene: TRBV9; d_gene: TRBD1; abundance: -; CDR3aa: CASSPRDRETYEQYF; CDR3nt: TGTGCCAGCAGCCCCCGGGACAGGGAGACCTACGAGCAGTACTTC
j_gene: TRBJ2-7; v_gene: TRBV6-1; d_gene: -; abundance: few; CDR3aa: CASSESRGPTYEQYF; CDR3nt: TGTGCCAGCAGTGAAAGTCGGGGGCCTACCTACGAGCAGTACTTC
j_gene: TRBJ1-1; v_gene: TRBV6-2/TRBV6-3; d_gene: -; abundance: -; CDR3aa: CASRTAWTGMNTEAFF; CDR3nt: TGTGCCAGCCGAACGGCGTGGACGGGGATGAACACTGAAGCTTTCTTT
j_gene: TRBJ1-1; v_gene: TRBV3-1; d_gene: -; abundance: many; CDR3aa: CASSQEYERANTEAFF; CDR3nt: TGTGCCAGCAGCCAAGAATATGAGAGGGCTAACACTGAAGCTTTCTTT
j_gene: TRBJ1-2; v_gene: TRBV7-9; d_gene: -; abundance: many; CDR3aa: CASSYSRGQGHGYTF; CDR3nt: TGTGCCAGCAGCTACTCTAGAGGCCAGGGCCATGGCTACACCTTC
j_gene: TRBJ2-1; v_gene: TRBV3-1; d_gene: -; abundance: many; CDR3aa: CASSQDRGQRFSYNEQFF; CDR3nt: TGTGCCAGCAGCCAAGATAGAGGTCAGAGATTCTCCTACAATGAGCAGTTCTTC
j_gene: TRBJ1-5; v_gene: TRBV28; d_gene: -; abundance: -; CDR3aa: CASSFRGKNQPQHF; CDR3nt: TGTGCCAGCAGTTTTAGGGGGAAGAATCAGCCCCAGCATTTT
j_gene: TRBJ2-1; v_gene: TRBV5-1; d_gene: TRBD2; abundance: few; CDR3aa: CASSLSTSLGNEQFF; CDR3nt: TGCGCCAGCAGCTTGTCGACTAGCCTGGGCAATGAGCAGTTCTTC
j_gene: TRBJ1-6; v_gene: TRBV2; d_gene: -; abundance: few; CDR3aa: CASRGGYQNSPLHF; CDR3nt: TGTGCCAGCAGAGGGGGATATCAAAATTCACCCCTCCACTTT
j_gene: TRBJ1-4; v_gene: TRBV20-1; d_gene: -; abundance: -; CDR3aa: CSARDTVQPRGNQKLFF; CDR3nt: TGCAGTGCTAGAGATACCGTACAGCCTAGGGGGAATCAAAAACTGTTTTTT
j_gene: TRBJ2-5; v_gene: TRBV5-5; d_gene: TRBD2; abundance: -; CDR3aa: CASSSSSGGVPGDHLGQETQYF; CDR3nt: TGTGCCAGCAGCTCTTCTAGCGGGGGGGTGCCGGGGGATCATTTGGGCCAAGAGACCCAGTACTTC
j_gene: TRBJ1-2; v_gene: TRBV6-5; d_gene: TRBD1; abundance: few; CDR3aa: CASKRETGVSNYGYTF; CDR3nt: TGTGCCAGCAAGAGGGAAACAGGGGTTTCTAACTATGGCTACACCTTC
j_gene: TRBJ1-5; v_gene: TRBV12-3/TRBV12-4; d_gene: -; abundance: many; CDR3aa: CASSLTSNQPQHF; CDR3nt: TGTGCCAGCAGTTTAACTAGCAATCAGCCCCAGCATTTT
j_gene: TRBJ1-1; v_gene: TRBV10-3; d_gene: TRBD1; abundance: -; CDR3aa: CAISGGDRLNTEAFF; CDR3nt: TGTGCCATCAGTGGAGGGGACAGACTAAACACTGAAGCTTTCTTT
j_gene: TRBJ2-1; v_gene: TRBV20-1; d_gene: TRBD2; abundance: few; CDR3aa: CSATGTSGGARYNEQFF; CDR3nt: TGCAGTGCCACCGGGACTAGCGGGGGCGCGCGGTACAATGAGCAGTTCTTC
j_gene: TRBJ2-2; v_gene: TRBV10-3; d_gene: TRBD2; abundance: few; CDR3aa: CAIKEAGAQPGELFF; CDR3nt: TGTGCCATCAAAGAAGCGGGGGCCCAACCCGGGGAGCTGTTTTTT
j_gene: TRBJ2-2; v_gene: TRBV30; d_gene: TRBD2; abundance: -; CDR3aa: CAWSETGRGTGELFF; CDR3nt: TGTGCCTGGAGTGAAACGGGGCGGGGGACCGGGGAGCTGTTTTTT
j_gene: TRBJ2-3; v_gene: TRBV11-2; d_gene: -; abundance: -; CDR3aa: CASTPGNQDTQYF; CDR3nt: TGTGCCAGCACGCCTGGCAACCAAGATACGCAGTATTTT
j_gene: TRBJ1-1; v_gene: TRBV28; d_gene: TRBD1; abundance: -; CDR3aa: CASSFRGVNTEAFF; CDR3nt: TGTGCCAGCAGCTTCAGGGGGGTAAACACTGAAGCTTTCTTT
j_gene: TRBJ1-1; v_gene: TRBV5-1; d_gene: TRBD1; abundance: -; CDR3aa: CASSAQGGMAEAFF; CDR3nt: TGCGCCAGCAGCGCACAGGGGGGAATGGCTGAAGCTTTCTTT
j_gene: TRBJ1-2; v_gene: TRBV7-9; d_gene: -; abundance: -; CDR3aa: CASIDGVPNYGYTF; CDR3nt: TGTGCCAGCATAGATGGGGTCCCGAACTATGGCTACACCTTC
j_gene: TRBJ1-1; v_gene: TRBV6-1; d_gene: -; abundance: many; CDR3aa: CASSEGAEAFF; CDR3nt: TGTGCCAGCAGTGAGGGAGCGGAAGCTTTCTTT
j_gene: TRBJ1-2; v_gene: TRBV2; d_gene: -; abundance: many; CDR3aa: CASSRVASTLNYGYTF; CDR3nt: TGTGCCAGCAGTAGAGTAGCCTCAACACTTAACTATGGCTACACCTTC
j_gene: TRBJ2-1; v_gene: TRBV12-3/TRBV12-4; d_gene: -; abundance: -; CDR3aa: CASSFRGGAPDEQFF; CDR3nt: TGTGCCAGCAGTTTTAGGGGGGGGGCCCCCGATGAGCAGTTCTTC
j_gene: TRBJ2-7; v_gene: TRBV20-1; d_gene: -; abundance: many; CDR3aa: CSVLYSGYEQYF; CDR3nt: TGCAGTGTTCTGTATAGCGGATACGAGCAGTACTTC
j_gene: TRBJ1-4; v_gene: TRBV7-9; d_gene: -; abundance: many; CDR3aa: CASSPYREANEKLFF; CDR3nt: TGTGCCAGCAGCCCCTACAGGGAGGCTAATGAAAAACTGTTTTTT
j_gene: TRBJ1-2; v_gene: TRBV18; d_gene: -; abundance: many; CDR3aa: CASSPEAVGYGYTF; CDR3nt: TGTGCCAGCTCACCTGAGGCGGTAGGGTATGGCTACACCTTC
j_gene: TRBJ2-5; v_gene: TRBV6-2/TRBV6-3; d_gene: -; abundance: many; CDR3aa: CASSTTTKFLETQYF; CDR3nt: TGTGCCAGCAGCACAACCACGAAGTTTTTGGAGACCCAGTACTTC
j_gene: TRBJ2-2; v_gene: TRBV19; d_gene: -; abundance: -; CDR3aa: CASSSSRTGELFF; CDR3nt: TGTGCCAGTAGTAGTAGCCGGACCGGGGAGCTGTTTTTT
j_gene: TRBJ1-5; v_gene: TRBV3-1; d_gene: -; abundance: few; CDR3aa: CASSQRLRDWICNQPQHF; CDR3nt: TGTGCCAGCAGCCAACGTCTTAGGGACTGGATCTGCAATCAGCCCCAGCATTTT